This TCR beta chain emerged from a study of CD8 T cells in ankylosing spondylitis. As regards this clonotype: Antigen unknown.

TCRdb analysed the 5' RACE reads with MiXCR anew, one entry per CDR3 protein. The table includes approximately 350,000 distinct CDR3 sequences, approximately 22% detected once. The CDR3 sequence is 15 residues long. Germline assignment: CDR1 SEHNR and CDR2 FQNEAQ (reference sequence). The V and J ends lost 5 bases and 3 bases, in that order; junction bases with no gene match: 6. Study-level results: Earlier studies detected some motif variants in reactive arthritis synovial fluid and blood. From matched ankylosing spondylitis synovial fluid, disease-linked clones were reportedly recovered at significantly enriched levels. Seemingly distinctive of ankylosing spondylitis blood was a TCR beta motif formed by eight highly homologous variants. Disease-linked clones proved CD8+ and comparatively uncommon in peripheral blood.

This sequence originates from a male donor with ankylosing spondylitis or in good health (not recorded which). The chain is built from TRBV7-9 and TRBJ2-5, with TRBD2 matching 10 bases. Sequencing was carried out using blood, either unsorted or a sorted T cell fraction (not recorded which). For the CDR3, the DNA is TGTGCCAGCAGCCACGACCTAGCGGGGGAAGAGACCCAGTACTTC. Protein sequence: CASSHDLAGEETQYF.